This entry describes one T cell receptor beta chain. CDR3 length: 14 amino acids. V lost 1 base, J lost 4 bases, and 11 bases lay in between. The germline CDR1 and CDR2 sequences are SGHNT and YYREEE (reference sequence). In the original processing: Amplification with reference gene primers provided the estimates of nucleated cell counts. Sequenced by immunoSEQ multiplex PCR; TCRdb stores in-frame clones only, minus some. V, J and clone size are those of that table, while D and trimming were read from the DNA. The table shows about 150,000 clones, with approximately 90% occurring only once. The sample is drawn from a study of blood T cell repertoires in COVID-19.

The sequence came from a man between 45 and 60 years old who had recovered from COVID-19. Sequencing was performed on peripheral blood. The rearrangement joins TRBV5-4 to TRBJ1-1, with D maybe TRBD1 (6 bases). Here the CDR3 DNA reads TGTGCCAGCAGCTTGCGCCAGGGGAGCACTGAAGCTTTCTTT. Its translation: CASSLRQGSTEAFF.